What follows is one TCR beta chain and its context. Under the authors' procedure: Reference gene primer amplification yielded estimated nucleated cell counts. Some clones are missing from TCRdb's copy, which holds only in-frame ones; the method was immunoSEQ multiplex PCR. The V and J calls and clone size were taken over from that table, and D and trimming were inferred from the DNA. The sample shows some 120,000 clones, approximately 80% of them seen only once. The data originate from a study of blood T cell repertoires in COVID-19. Background on the study: Whether acute or convalescent, the COVID-19 samples came from the United States, Italy and Spain. PBMCs, B-cell-depleted T cells, or T cells provided the cDNA or gDNA that made up the material.

The CDR3 length is 13 residues. Germline CDR1 is SGDLS and CDR2 is YYNGEE. V was clipped by 5 bases and J by 5 bases; unmatched bases: 1. The chain couples TRBV9 to TRBJ2-3; 11 bases agree with TRBD2. The sequencing sample was made of peripheral blood. This clonotype was sampled from a human donor in a cohort sampled during active COVID-19. The CDR3 region is CASSSGGEDTQYF. In DNA form, the CDR3 reads TGTGCCAGCAGTAGCGGGGGGGAAGATACGCAGTATTTT.